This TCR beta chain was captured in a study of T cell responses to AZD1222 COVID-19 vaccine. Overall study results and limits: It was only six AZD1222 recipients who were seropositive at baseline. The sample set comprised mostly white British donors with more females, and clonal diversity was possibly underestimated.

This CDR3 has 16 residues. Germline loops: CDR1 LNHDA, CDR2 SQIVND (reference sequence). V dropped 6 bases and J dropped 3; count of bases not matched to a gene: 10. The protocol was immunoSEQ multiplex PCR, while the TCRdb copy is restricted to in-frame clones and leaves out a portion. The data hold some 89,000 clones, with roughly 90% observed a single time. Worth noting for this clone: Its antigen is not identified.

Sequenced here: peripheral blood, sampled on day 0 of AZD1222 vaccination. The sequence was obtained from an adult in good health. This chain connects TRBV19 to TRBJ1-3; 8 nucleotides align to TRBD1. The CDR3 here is CASRPGGAGIGNTIYF. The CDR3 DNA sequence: TGTGCCAGTAGACCAGGGGGCGCGGGGATTGGAAACACCATATATTTT.